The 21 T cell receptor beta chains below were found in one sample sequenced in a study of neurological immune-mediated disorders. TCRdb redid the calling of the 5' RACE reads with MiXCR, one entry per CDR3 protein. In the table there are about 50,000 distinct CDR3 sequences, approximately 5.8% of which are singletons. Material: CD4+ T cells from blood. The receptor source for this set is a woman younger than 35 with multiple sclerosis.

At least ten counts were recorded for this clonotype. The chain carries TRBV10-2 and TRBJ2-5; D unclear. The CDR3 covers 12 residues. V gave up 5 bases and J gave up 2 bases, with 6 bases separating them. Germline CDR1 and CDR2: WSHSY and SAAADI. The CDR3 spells CASSSVQETQYF. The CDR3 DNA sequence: TGCGCCAGCAGTTCGGTTCAAGAGACCCAGTACTTC.

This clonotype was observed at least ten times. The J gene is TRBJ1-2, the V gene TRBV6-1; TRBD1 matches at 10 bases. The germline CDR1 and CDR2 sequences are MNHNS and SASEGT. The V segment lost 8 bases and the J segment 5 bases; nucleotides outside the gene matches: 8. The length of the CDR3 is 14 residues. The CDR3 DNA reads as TGTGCCAGCGGCGACAGGGGGCGGTCATATGGCTACACCTTC. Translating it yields CASGDRGRSYGYTF.

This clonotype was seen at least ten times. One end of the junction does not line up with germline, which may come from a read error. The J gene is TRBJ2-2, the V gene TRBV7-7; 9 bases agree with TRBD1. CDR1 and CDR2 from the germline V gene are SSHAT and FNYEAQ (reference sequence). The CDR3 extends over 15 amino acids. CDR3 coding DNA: TGTGCTAGCAGCCCGGGACAGGGAAACACCGGGGAGCTGTTTTTT. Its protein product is CASSPGQGNTGELFF. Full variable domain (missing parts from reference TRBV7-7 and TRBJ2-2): GAGVSQSPRYKVTKRGQDVTLRCDPISSHATLYWYQQALGQGPEFLTYFNYEAQPDKSGLPSDRFSAERPEGSISTLTIQRTEQRDSAMYRCASSPGQGNTGELFFGEGSRLTVL.

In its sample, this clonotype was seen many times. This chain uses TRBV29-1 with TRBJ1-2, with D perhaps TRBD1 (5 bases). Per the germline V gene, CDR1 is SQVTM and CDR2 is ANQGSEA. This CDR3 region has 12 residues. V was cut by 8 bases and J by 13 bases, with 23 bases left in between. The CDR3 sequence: CSYQPTAKEATF. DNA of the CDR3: TGCAGCTACCAACCGACAGCCAAGGAGGCCACCTTC.

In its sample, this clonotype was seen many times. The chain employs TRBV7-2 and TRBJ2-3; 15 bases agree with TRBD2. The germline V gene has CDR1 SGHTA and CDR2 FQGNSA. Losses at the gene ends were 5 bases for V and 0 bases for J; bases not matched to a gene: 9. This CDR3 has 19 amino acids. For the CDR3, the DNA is TGTGCCAGCAGCATTACCGGGACTAGCGGGAGGCTAAGCACAGATACGCAGTATTTT. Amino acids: CASSITGTSGRLSTDTQYF.

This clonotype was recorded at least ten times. The CDR3 sequence is CASSFRGDARGTSSTDTQYF. The DNA of the CDR3 is TGCGCCAGCAGCTTTCGGGGGGACGCCCGGGGGACCTCTAGCACAGATACGCAGTATTTT. The J gene is TRBJ2-3, the V gene TRBV5-1, with 7 bases lining up with TRBD2. V trimming: 2 bases; J trimming: 0 bases; junction bases outside the gene matches: 18. This CDR3 is built from 20 residues. CDR1 and CDR2 from the germline V gene are SGHRS and YFSETQ.

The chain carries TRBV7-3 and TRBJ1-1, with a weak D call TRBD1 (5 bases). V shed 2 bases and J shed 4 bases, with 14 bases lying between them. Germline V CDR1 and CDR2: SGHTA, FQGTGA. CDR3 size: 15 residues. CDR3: CASSLSGYAITEAFF. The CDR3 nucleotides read TGTGCCAGCAGCTTATCAGGGTACGCAATCACTGAAGCTTTCTTT.

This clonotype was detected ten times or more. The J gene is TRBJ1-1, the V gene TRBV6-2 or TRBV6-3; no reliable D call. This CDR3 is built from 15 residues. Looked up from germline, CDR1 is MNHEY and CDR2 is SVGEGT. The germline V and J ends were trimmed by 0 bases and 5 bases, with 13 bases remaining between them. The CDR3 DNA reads TGTGCCAGCAGTTACTCAGGTTGGAGCTGGACTGAAGCTTTCTTT. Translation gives CASSYSGWSWTEAFF.

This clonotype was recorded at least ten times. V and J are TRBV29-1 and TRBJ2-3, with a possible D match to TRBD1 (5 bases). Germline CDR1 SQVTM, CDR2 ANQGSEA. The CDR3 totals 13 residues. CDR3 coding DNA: TGCACCGGAATCAGGGATGGAACAGATACGCAGTATTTT. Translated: CTGIRDGTDTQYF.

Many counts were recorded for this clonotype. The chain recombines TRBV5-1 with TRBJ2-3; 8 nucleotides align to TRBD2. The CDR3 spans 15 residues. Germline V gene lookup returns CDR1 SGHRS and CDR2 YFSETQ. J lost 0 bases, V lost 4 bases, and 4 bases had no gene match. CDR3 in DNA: TGCGCCAGCAGCAATAGCGGGACTAGCACAGATACGCAGTATTTT. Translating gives CASSNSGTSTDTQYF.

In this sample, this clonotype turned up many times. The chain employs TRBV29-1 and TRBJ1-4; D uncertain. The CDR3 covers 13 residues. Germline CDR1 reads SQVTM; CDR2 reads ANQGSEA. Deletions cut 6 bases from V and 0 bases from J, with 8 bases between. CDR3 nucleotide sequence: TGCAGCGTCCTCCGGACAACTAATGAAAAACTGTTTTTT. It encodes CSVLRTTNEKLFF.

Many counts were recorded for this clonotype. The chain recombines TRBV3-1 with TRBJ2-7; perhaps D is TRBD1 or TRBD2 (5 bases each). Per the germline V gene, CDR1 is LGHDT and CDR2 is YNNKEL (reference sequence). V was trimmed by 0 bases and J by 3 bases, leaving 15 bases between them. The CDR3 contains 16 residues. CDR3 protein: CASSQDEGSLLYEQYF. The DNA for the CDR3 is TGTGCCAGCAGCCAAGATGAGGGGAGTCTACTCTACGAGCAGTACTTC.

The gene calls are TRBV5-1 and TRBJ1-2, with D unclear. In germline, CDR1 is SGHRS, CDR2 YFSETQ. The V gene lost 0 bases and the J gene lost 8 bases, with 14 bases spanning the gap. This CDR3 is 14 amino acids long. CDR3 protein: CASSLVGDQRGYTF. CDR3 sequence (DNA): TGCGCCAGCAGCTTGGTGGGAGACCAGCGGGGCTACACCTTC.

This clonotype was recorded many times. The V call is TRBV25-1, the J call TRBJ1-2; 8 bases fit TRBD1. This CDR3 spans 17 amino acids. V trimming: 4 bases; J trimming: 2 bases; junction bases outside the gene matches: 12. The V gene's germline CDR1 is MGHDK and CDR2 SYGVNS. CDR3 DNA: TGTGCCAGCAGTGGGCAAGGACAGGGCAAGGAAAACTATGGCTACACCTTC. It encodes CASSGQGQGKENYGYTF.

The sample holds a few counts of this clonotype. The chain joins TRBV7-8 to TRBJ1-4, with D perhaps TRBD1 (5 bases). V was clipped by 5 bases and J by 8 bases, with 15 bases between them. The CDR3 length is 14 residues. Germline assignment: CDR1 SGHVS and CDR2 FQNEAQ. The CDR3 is CASSPGTPAEKLFF. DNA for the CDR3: TGTGCCAGCAGCCCAGGGACGCCCGCAGAAAAACTGTTTTTT.

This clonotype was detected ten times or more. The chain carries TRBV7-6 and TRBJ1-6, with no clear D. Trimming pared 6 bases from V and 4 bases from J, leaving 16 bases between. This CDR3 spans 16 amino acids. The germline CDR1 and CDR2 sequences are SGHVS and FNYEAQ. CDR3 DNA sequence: TGTGCCAGCAGTCGTCAATCAACAGATTATAATTCACCCCTCCACTTT. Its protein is CASSRQSTDYNSPLHF.

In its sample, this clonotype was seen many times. The CDR3 is CASRLEWASGSYEQYV. The CDR3 region has the DNA TGTGCCAGCAGACTCGAGTGGGCTAGCGGATCCTACGAGCAGTACGTC. The chain combines TRBV7-8 with TRBJ2-7, with 7 nucleotides matching TRBD2. The CDR3 runs to 16 residues. Germline V CDR1 and CDR2: SGHVS, FQNEAQ. V lost 6 bases to trimming and J lost 1 base; unmatched junction nucleotides: 12.

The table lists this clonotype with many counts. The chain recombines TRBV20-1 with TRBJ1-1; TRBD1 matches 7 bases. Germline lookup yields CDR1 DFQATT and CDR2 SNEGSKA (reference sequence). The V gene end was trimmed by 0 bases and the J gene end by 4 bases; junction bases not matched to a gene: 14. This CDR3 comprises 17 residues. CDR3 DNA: TGCAGTGCTAGAGAAGTCGGTGCGGCAGGGGGGTCCACTGAAGCTTTCTTT. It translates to CSAREVGAAGGSTEAFF.

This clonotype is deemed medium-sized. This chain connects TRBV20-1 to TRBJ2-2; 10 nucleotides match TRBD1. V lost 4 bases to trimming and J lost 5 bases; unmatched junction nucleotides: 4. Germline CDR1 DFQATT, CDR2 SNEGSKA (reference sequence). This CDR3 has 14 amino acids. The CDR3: CSATTGQGTGELFF. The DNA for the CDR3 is TGCAGTGCTACGACGGGACAGGGGACCGGGGAGCTGTTTTTT.

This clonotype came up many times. As DNA, the CDR3 is TGTGCCAGCAGTTACGGGGCAGGGGGGTCGCCTAGCTTGAACACTGAAGCTTTCTTT. Protein product: CASSYGAGGSPSLNTEAFF. The chain links TRBV6-6 to TRBJ1-1, with 7 bases lining up with TRBD1. The CDR3 covers 19 residues. V lost 2 bases and J lost 0; bases outside the gene matches: 15. From germline, CDR1 is MNHNY and CDR2 SVGAGI (reference sequence).

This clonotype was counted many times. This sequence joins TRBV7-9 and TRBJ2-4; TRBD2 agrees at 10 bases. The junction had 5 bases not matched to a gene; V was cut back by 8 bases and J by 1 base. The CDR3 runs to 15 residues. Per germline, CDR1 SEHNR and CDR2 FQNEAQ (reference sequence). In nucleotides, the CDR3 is TGTGCCAGCTCGCAGCGGGAGGGGGCCAAAAACATTCAGTACTTC. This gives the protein CASSQREGAKNIQYF.